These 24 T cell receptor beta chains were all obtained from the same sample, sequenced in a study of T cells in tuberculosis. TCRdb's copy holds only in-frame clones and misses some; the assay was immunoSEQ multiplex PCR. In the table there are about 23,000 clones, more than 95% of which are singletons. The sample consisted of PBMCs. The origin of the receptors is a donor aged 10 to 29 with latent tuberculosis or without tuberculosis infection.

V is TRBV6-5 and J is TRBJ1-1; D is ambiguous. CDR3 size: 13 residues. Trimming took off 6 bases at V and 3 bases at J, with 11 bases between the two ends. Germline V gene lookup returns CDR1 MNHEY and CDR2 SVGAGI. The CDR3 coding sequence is TGTGCCAGCAGCCGCCCCGTAGACACTGAAGCTTTCTTT. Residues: CASSRPVDTEAFF.

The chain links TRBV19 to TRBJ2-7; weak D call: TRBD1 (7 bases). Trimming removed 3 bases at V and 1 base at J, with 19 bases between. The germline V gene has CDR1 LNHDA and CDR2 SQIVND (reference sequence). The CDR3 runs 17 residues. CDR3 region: CASSIMVGGGGSYEQYF. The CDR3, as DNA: TGTGCCAGTAGTATTATGGTTGGAGGGGGCGGGTCCTACGAGCAGTACTTC.

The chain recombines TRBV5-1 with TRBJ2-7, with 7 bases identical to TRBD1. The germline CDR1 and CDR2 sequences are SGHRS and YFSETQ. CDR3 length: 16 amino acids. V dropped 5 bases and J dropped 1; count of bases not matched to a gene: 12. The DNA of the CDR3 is TGCGCCAGCAGGGGGGCAGCAGACAGGGAATCCTACGAGCAGTACTTC. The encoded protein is CASRGAADRESYEQYF.

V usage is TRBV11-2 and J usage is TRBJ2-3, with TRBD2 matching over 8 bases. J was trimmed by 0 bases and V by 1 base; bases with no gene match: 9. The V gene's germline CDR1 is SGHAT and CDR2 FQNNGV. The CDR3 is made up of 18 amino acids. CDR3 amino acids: CASSLGSSGFPSTDTQYF. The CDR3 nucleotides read TGTGCCAGCAGCTTAGGTTCTAGCGGGTTCCCTAGCACAGATACGCAGTATTTT.

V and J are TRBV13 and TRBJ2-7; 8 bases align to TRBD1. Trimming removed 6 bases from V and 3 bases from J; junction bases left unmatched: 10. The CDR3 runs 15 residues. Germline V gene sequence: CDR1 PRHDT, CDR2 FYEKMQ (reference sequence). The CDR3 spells CASRRTGGRLYEQYF. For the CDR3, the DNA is TGTGCCAGCAGACGAACAGGGGGGAGACTCTACGAGCAGTACTTC.

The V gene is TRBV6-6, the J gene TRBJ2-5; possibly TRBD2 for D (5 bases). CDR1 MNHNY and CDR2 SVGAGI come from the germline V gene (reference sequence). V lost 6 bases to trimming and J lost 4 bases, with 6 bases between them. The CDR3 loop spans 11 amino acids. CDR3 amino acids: CASSRGETQYF. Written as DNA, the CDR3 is TGTGCCAGCAGCCGGGGAGAGACCCAGTACTTC.

CDR3: CASSYRALGYGYTF. CDR3 coding DNA: TGTGCCAGCAGTTACAGGGCCTTGGGCTATGGCTACACCTTC. The chain uses TRBV28 and TRBJ1-2, with D possibly TRBD1 on 6 matching bases. The V gene's germline CDR1 is MDHEN and CDR2 SYDVKM. This CDR3 has 14 residues. Trimming pared 4 bases from V and 4 bases from J, leaving 13 bases between.

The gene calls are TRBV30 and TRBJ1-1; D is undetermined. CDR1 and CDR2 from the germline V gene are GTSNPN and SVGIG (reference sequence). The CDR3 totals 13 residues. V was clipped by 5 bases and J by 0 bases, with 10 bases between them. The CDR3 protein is CAWLQSLNTEAFF. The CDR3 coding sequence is TGTGCCTGGTTACAGAGCTTGAACACTGAAGCTTTCTTT. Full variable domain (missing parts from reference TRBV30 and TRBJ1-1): SQTIHQWPATLVQPVGSPLSLECTVEGTSNPNLYWYRQAAGRGLQLLFYSVGIGQISSEVPQNLSASRPQDRQFILSSKKLLLSDSGFYLCAWLQSLNTEAFFGQGTRLTVV.

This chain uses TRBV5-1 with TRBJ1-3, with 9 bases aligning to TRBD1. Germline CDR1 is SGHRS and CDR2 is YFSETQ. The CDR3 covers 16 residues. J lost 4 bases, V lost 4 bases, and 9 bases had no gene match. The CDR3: CASSDDLDRGGNTIYF. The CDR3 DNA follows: TGCGCCAGCAGCGACGATTTGGACAGGGGCGGAAACACCATATATTTT.

The CDR3 region has the DNA TGTGCCAGCAGCTTAGTTGGGCCGGGAGGTGCCGGGGTCTACGAGCAGTACTTC. Residues: CASSLVGPGGAGVYEQYF. The rearrangement joins TRBV7-9 to TRBJ2-7; 7 nucleotides align to TRBD2. Germline loops: CDR1 SEHNR, CDR2 FQNEAQ (reference sequence). The CDR3 length is 18 residues. V was clipped by 1 base and J by 3 bases; unmatched bases: 15.

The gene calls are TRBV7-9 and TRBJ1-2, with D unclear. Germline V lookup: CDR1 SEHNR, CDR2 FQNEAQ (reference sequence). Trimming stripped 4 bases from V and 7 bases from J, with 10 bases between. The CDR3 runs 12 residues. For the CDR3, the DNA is TGTGCCAGCAGCTGGGCCAATTCTGGCTACACCTTC. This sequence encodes CASSWANSGYTF.

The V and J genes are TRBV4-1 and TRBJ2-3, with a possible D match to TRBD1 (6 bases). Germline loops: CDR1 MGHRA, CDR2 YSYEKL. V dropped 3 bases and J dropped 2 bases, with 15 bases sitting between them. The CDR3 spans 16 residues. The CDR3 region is CASSHEMDSYTDTQYF. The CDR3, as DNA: TGCGCCAGCAGCCATGAAATGGACAGTTACACAGATACGCAGTATTTT.

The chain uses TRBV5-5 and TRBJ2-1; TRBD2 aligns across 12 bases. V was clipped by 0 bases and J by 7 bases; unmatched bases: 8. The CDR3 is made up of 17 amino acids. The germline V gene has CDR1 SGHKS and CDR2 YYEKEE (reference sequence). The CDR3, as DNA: TGTGCCAGCAGCTTGGTTATACTAGCGGGAGGTGTAAATGAGCAGTTCTTC. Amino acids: CASSLVILAGGVNEQFF.

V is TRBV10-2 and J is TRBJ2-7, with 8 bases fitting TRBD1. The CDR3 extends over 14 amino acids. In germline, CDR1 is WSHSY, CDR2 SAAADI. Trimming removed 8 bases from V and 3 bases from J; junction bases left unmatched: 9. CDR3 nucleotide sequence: TGCGCCAGCTCGCGACAGGGGTTTGGCTACGAGCAGTACTTC. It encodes CASSRQGFGYEQYF.

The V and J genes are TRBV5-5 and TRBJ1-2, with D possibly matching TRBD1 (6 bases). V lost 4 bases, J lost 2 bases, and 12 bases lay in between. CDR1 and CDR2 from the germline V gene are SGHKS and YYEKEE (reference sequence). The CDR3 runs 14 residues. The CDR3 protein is CASSPTGGNYGYTF. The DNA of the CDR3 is TGTGCCAGCAGCCCGACAGGAGGCAACTATGGCTACACCTTC.

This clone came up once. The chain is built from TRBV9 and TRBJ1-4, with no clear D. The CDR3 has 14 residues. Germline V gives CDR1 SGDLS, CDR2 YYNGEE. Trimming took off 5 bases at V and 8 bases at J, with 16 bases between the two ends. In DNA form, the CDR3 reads TGTGCCAGCAGGACCGTGTGGGTGGAGGAAAAACTGTTTTTT. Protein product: CASRTVWVEEKLFF.

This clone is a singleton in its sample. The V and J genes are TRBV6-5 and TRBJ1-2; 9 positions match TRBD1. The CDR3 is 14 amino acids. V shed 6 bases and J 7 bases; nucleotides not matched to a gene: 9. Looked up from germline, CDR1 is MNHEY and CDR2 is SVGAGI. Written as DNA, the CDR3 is TGTGCCAGCAGGAACAACAGGGGGCGCTTTGGCTACACCTTC. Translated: CASRNNRGRFGYTF.

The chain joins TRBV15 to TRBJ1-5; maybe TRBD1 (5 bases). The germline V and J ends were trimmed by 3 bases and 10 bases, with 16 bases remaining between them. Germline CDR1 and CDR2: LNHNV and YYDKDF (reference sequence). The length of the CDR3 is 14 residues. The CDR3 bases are TGTGCCACCAGCAGGGGGGGACCCGCGGGCCCCCAGCATTTT. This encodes CATSRGGPAGPQHF.

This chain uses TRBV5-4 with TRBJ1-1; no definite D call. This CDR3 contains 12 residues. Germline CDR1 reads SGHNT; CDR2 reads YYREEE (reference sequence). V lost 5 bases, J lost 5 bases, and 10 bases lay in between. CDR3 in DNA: TGTGCCAGCAGTCCCGGGTTAACTGAAGCTTTCTTT. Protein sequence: CASSPGLTEAFF.

The chain's CDR3 is CASSYNSYEQYF. The CDR3 bases are TGTGCCAGCAGTTATAATTCCTACGAGCAGTACTTC. The chain couples TRBV6-6 to TRBJ2-7; D is ambiguous. The germline gives CDR1 MNHNY, CDR2 SVGAGI (reference sequence). The V end was cut by 3 bases, the J end by 1 base, with 4 bases between. This CDR3 region has 12 residues.

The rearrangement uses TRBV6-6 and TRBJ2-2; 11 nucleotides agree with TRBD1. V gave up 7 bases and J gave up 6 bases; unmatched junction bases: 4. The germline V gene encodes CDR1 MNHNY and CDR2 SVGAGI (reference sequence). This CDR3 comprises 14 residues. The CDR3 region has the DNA TGTGCCAGCATCGGGGGACAGGGGGCCGGGGAGCTGTTTTTT. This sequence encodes CASIGGQGAGELFF.

The chain's CDR3 is CASGPLTRDNSYGYTF. As DNA, the CDR3 is TGTGCTAGTGGTCCCTTAACACGGGACAATAGCTATGGCTACACCTTC. The chain carries TRBV12-5 and TRBJ1-2; perhaps TRBD1 as D (6 bases). The CDR3 consists of 16 residues. Germline values: CDR1 LGHNT, CDR2 FRNRAP. Trimming took 5 bases from V and 4 from J, leaving 20 bases between them.

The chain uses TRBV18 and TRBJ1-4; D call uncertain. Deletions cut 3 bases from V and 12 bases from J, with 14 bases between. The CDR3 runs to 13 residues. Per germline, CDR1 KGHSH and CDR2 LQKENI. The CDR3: CASSPSEGKELFF. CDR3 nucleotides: TGTGCCAGCTCACCGTCCGAGGGAAAGGAACTGTTTTTT.

Here the CDR3 DNA reads TGTGCCAGCAGTTACCCGCTGGGGGCCGGTGGCTACACCTTC. Its translation is CASSYPLGAGGYTF. J is TRBJ1-2 and V is TRBV6-6; tentatively, D is TRBD1 (6 bases). Trimming pared 2 bases from V and 7 bases from J, leaving 14 bases between. Germline V CDR1 and CDR2: MNHNY, SVGAGI (reference sequence). This CDR3 spans 14 amino acids.